This record looks at one TCR beta chain sequence and its context. TCRdb re-called the 5' RACE reads with MiXCR, one entry per CDR3 protein. The sample contains hundreds of thousands of distinct CDR3 sequences, approximately 18% of which appear only once. CDR3 length: 18 residues. Germline values: CDR1 LNHNV, CDR2 YYDKDF (reference sequence). The V gene lost 0 bases and the J gene lost 5 bases, with 17 bases spanning the gap. These data are taken from a study of T cells after yellow fever vaccination. This sample comprised PBMCs, obtained before the yellow fever booster vaccination. The chain couples TRBV15 to TRBJ1-6; tentative D call: TRBD1 (5 bases). This receptor was identified in a man aged 18 to 29 who received the YFV17D yellow fever vaccine. CDR3 in DNA: TGTGCCACCAGCAGAGATCTTGCCCTCGGGGGGAATAATTCACCCCTCCACTTT. Translation gives CATSRDLALGGNNSPLHF.